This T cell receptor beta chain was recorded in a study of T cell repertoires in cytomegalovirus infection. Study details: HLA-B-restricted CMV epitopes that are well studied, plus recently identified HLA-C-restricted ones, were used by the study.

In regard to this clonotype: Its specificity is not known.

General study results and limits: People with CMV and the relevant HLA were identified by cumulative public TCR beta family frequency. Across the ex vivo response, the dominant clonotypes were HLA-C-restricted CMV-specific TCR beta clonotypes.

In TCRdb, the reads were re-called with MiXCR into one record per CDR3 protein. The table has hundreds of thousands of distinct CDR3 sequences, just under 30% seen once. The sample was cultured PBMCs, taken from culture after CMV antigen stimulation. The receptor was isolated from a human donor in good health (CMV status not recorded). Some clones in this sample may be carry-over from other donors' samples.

CDR3 sequence reads: CSASPTGGQETQYF. CDR3 in DNA: TGCAGTGCCAGTCCGACAGGGGGCCAAGAGACCCAGTACTTC. The chain employs TRBV20-1 and TRBJ2-5, with 9 bases that match TRBD1. Germline CDR1 and CDR2: DFQATT and SNEGSKA (reference sequence). With V trimmed by 6 bases and J by 1 base, 6 bases remained unmatched. This CDR3 region has 14 residues.